This T cell receptor (beta chain) derives from a study of a mutant IDH1 vaccine in newly diagnosed glioma. CDR3 length: 15 amino acids. Germline V gene data show CDR1 as SGDLS and CDR2 as YYNGEE. Deletions cut 0 bases from V and 0 bases from J, with 7 bases between. Of note for this clone: No antigen is known for it.

Assay used: immunoSEQ multiplex PCR; TCRdb lists only in-frame clones, some missing. The sample holds around 50,000 clones, roughly 80% seen once. Time point: week 47, end of study. Every vaccination contained 300 ug of the mutant IDH1 20-mer peptide and was paired with topical imiquimod. J is TRBJ1-5 and V is TRBV9; D unclear. Sequencing used PBMCs, obtained from a glioma patient whose treatment included an IDH1 peptide vaccine. The clonotype originates from a woman in her 30s with glioma. Some clones in this sample may be carry-over from other donors' samples. The CDR3 bases are TGTGCCAGCAGCGTAGGAGGCCATAGCAATCAGCCCCAGCATTTT. It specifies CASSVGGHSNQPQHF.